The 26 T cell receptor beta chains below all came from one sample that was sequenced in a study of blood T cell repertoires in COVID-19. TCRdb's copy holds only in-frame clones and misses some; the assay was immunoSEQ multiplex PCR. The repertoire holds 120,000 or so clones, with roughly four fifths as singletons. The sequenced sample consisted of peripheral blood. These receptors came from a woman aged 45-65 years with acute or convalescent COVID-19.

This chain links TRBV5-1 with TRBJ2-7; weak D call: TRBD1 (5 bases). The CDR3 is 14 residues long. CDR1 is SGHRS and CDR2 is YFSETQ in the germline V gene. Deletions cut 2 bases from V and 3 bases from J, with 12 bases between. CDR3 bases: TGCGCCAGCAGCTTAAGGGGTTGGGACTACGAGCAGTACTTC. Its translation is CASSLRGWDYEQYF.

This chain connects TRBV28 to TRBJ1-2, with D possibly being TRBD1 (5 bases). Per germline, CDR1 MDHEN and CDR2 SYDVKM. The CDR3 is 14 residues long. The germline V and J ends were trimmed by 2 bases and 7 bases, with 14 bases remaining between them. The CDR3, as DNA: TGTGCCAGCAGTTTAGGGTCCAGGGTCAGTGGCTACACCTTC. This codes for CASSLGSRVSGYTF.

The chain's CDR3 is CASRYYNSPLHF. In DNA, the CDR3 is TGTGCCAGCCGTTACTATAATTCACCCCTCCACTTT. V usage is TRBV5-4 and J usage is TRBJ1-6; D remains ambiguous. Germline assignment: CDR1 SGHNT and CDR2 YYREEE (reference sequence). Trimming pared 7 bases from V and 3 bases from J, leaving 5 bases between. The CDR3 spans 12 residues.

This clone was detected once. The chain is built from TRBV4-2 and TRBJ1-5; D unclear. The length of the CDR3 is 15 residues. Germline V lookup: CDR1 LGHNA, CDR2 YNFKEQ. Deletions cut 0 bases from V and 4 bases from J, with 10 bases between. CDR3: CASSQERAGNQPQHF. The DNA for the CDR3 is TGTGCCAGCAGCCAAGAACGGGCGGGGAATCAGCCCCAGCATTTT.

This clone appeared once. The chain employs TRBV11-2 and TRBJ2-1; no clear D gene. Germline assignment: CDR1 SGHAT and CDR2 FQNNGV. V gave up 4 bases and J gave up 5 bases, with 18 bases separating them. CDR3 length: 16 residues. The CDR3 is CASSSPPRRVDNEQFF. CDR3 DNA: TGTGCCAGCAGCTCCCCCCCCCGCCGAGTAGACAATGAGCAGTTCTTC.

The V gene is TRBV7-9, the J gene TRBJ1-5; no definite D call. The CDR3 runs 12 residues. V was clipped by 3 bases and J by 2 bases, with 2 bases between them. The germline V gene encodes CDR1 SEHNR and CDR2 FQNEAQ (reference sequence). CDR3: CASSFGNQPQHF. The CDR3 bases are TGTGCCAGCAGCTTCGGCAATCAGCCCCAGCATTTT.

In its sample, this clone was seen a few times. The chain joins TRBV3-1 (or the pseudogene TRBV3-2) to TRBJ1-2, with a weak D call TRBD1 (6 bases). Germline loops: CDR1 LGHDT, CDR2 YNNKEL (reference sequence). This CDR3 spans 15 amino acids. V was shortened by 4 bases and J by 8 bases, with 20 bases between the two germline ends. The CDR3 sequence: CASSPSDSRRGGYTF. CDR3 DNA: TGTGCCAGCAGCCCTTCGGACAGCCGCCGGGGCGGCTACACCTTC.

This chain connects TRBV2 to TRBJ1-5, with a possible D match to TRBD1 (5 bases). The V and J ends lost 7 bases and 0 bases respectively, with 13 bases between them. The CDR3 runs to 15 residues. Germline values: CDR1 SNHLY, CDR2 FYNNEI. The CDR3 spells CASKGRSDSNQPQHF. The CDR3 coding sequence is TGTGCCAGCAAGGGGCGGTCGGATAGCAATCAGCCCCAGCATTTT. The full variable domain, completed using reference TRBV2 and TRBJ1-5, is EPEVTQTPSHQVTQMGQEVILRCVPISNHLYFYWYRQILGQKVEFLVSFYNNEISEKSEIFDDQFSVERPDGSNFTLKIRSTKLEDSAMYFCASKGRSDSNQPQHFGDGTRLSIL.

The V and J genes are TRBV11-2 and TRBJ2-2; 13 nucleotides align to TRBD2. The germline gives CDR1 SGHAT, CDR2 FQNNGV. The CDR3 runs to 19 residues. V dropped 3 bases and J dropped 10; count of bases not matched to a gene: 17. The DNA of the CDR3 is TGTGCCAGCAGCTTGTGGGACAGGGTAACTAGCGGGAGGGCCTCGGAGCTGTTTTTT. This codes for CASSLWDRVTSGRASELFF.

The V and J genes are TRBV4-1 and TRBJ1-4, with D perhaps TRBD1 (6 bases). There are 16 residues in the CDR3. Germline V gene lookup returns CDR1 MGHRA and CDR2 YSYEKL. V gave up 0 bases and J gave up 7 bases, with 15 bases separating them. The CDR3 DNA reads TGCGCCAGCAGCCAAGATCGGCAGGGGATCCGTGAAAAACTGTTTTTT. Translated: CASSQDRQGIREKLFF.

The chain combines TRBV5-1 with TRBJ2-1; the D is unclear. The CDR3 contains 13 residues. CDR1 is SGHRS and CDR2 is YFSETQ in the germline V gene. The V and J ends lost 7 bases and 0 bases respectively, with 8 bases between them. CDR3 sequence: CASSPSSYNEQFF. Here the CDR3 DNA reads TGCGCCAGCTCACCGAGCTCCTACAATGAGCAGTTCTTC.

The chain uses TRBV28 and TRBJ2-5; D possibly corresponds to TRBD2 (7 bases). Per the germline V gene, CDR1 is MDHEN and CDR2 is SYDVKM. The CDR3 is made up of 16 amino acids. Trimming shortened V by 5 bases and J by 5 bases, and 21 bases separated the two germline ends. CDR3 protein: CASSPSGAGERETQYF. The CDR3 DNA reads as TGTGCCAGCAGTCCATCGGGGGCGGGAGAGCGGGAGACCCAGTACTTC.

This clone was counted between two and nine times. The chain uses TRBV30 and TRBJ2-3; 9 bases are shared with TRBD1. J was trimmed by 4 bases and V by 5 bases; bases with no gene match: 4. The germline V gene encodes CDR1 GTSNPN and CDR2 SVGIG (reference sequence). The CDR3 is made up of 13 amino acids. CDR3 DNA: TGTGCCTGGGGGACAGGGTGGGCAGATACGCAGTATTTT. Encoded protein: CAWGTGWADTQYF.

The CDR3 reads CASSRQSGDYGYTF. CDR3 nucleotides: TGTGCCAGCAGTAGACAGTCTGGCGACTATGGCTACACCTTC. The chain carries TRBV27 and TRBJ1-2, with a tentative D call TRBD1 (5 bases). Germline assignment: CDR1 MNHEY and CDR2 SMNVEV (reference sequence). V was shortened by 5 bases and J by 3 bases, with 13 bases between the two germline ends. This CDR3 contains 14 residues.

The chain recombines TRBV21-1 with TRBJ1-5; the table's D call of TRBD1 was not tested on the DNA. TRBV21-1 corresponds to a pseudogene. The CDR3 contains 15 residues. For the CDR3, the DNA is TGTGCCAGCAGCAATGGGGCTCGGGGCAATCAGCCCCAGCATTTT. This codes for CASSNGARGNQPQHF.

The V and J genes are TRBV5-1 and TRBJ1-1, with 7 bases identical to TRBD1. The V gene's germline CDR1 is SGHRS and CDR2 YFSETQ. J gave up 0 bases and V 3 bases, and 2 bases lay outside the gene matches. This CDR3 is built from 14 residues. Written as DNA, the CDR3 is TGCGCCAGCAGCTCGGGACAGCTGAACACTGAAGCTTTCTTT. Translating it yields CASSSGQLNTEAFF.

This clone was counted between two and nine times. The chain uses TRBV27 and TRBJ1-1, with 8 bases aligning to TRBD1. J was trimmed by 3 bases and V by 1 base; bases with no gene match: 10. The germline V gene has CDR1 MNHEY and CDR2 SMNVEV (reference sequence). CDR3 length: 17 amino acids. For the CDR3, the DNA is TGTGCCAGCAGTTTATTCAACGACGGGACAGGTTACACTGAAGCTTTCTTT. Amino acids: CASSLFNDGTGYTEAFF.

This chain uses TRBV3-1 (or the pseudogene TRBV3-2) with TRBJ2-7; possibly TRBD1 for D (6 bases). Looked up from germline, CDR1 is LGHDT and CDR2 is YNNKEL (reference sequence). V shed 4 bases and J shed 9 bases, with 16 bases lying between them. This CDR3 has 13 residues. The CDR3 coding sequence is TGTGCCAGCAGCCCCTCCTCACAGGGAAGGCAGTACTTC. It specifies CASSPSSQGRQYF.

This chain links TRBV3-1 (or the pseudogene TRBV3-2) with TRBJ1-4; D possibly corresponds to TRBD1 (6 bases). Per germline, CDR1 LGHDT and CDR2 YNNKEL (reference sequence). Trimming took off 5 bases at V and 4 bases at J, with 17 bases between the two ends. The CDR3 consists of 16 residues. The CDR3 here is CASSIGTSYLNEKLFF. Here the CDR3 DNA reads TGTGCCAGCAGCATCGGGACATCATATCTTAATGAAAAACTGTTTTTT.

The chain recombines TRBV29-1 with TRBJ1-6; D is possibly TRBD1 (5 bases). CDR3 length: 12 amino acids. V lost 7 bases and J 7 bases, leaving 11 bases between the germline ends. From germline, CDR1 is SQVTM and CDR2 ANQGSEA. The CDR3 reads CSAREGNSPLHF. CDR3 nucleotides: TGCAGCGCCCGGGAGGGGAATTCACCCCTCCACTTT.

This rearrangement joins TRBV5-4 to TRBJ2-5; D is unresolved. Trimming left V 0 bases short and J 1 base short, with 4 bases between. Germline V gene lookup returns CDR1 SGHNT and CDR2 YYREEE (reference sequence). The CDR3 is made up of 13 amino acids. As DNA, the CDR3 is TGTGCCAGCAGCTTGGGGAGCCAAGAGACCCAGTACTTC. It encodes CASSLGSQETQYF.

The rearrangement uses TRBV5-5 and TRBJ2-3; possible D gene TRBD2, 5 bases. CDR1 is SGHKS, CDR2 YYEKEE, per germline (reference sequence). Deletions cut 1 base from V and 2 bases from J, with 14 bases between. The CDR3 runs 16 residues. CDR3 sequence: CASSLLQRPLTDTQYF. The CDR3 nucleotides are TGTGCCAGCAGCTTGTTGCAGCGGCCCCTCACAGATACGCAGTATTTT.

The rearrangement uses TRBV2 and TRBJ1-2, with a tentative D call TRBD1 (5 bases). Per the germline V gene, CDR1 is SNHLY and CDR2 is FYNNEI. Trimming stripped 7 bases from V and 6 bases from J, with 15 bases between. This CDR3 contains 13 residues. CDR3 DNA: TGTGCCAGCACCGTAGGGAGGGGCCATGGCTACACCTTC. Its protein is CASTVGRGHGYTF.

The rearrangement joins TRBV2 to TRBJ2-3; D perhaps matches TRBD1 (5 bases). This CDR3 contains 15 residues. V lost 7 bases to trimming and J lost 2 bases, with 16 bases between them. CDR1 SNHLY and CDR2 FYNNEI come from the germline V gene. Written as DNA, the CDR3 is TGTGCCAGCACCGAGCTCGGACAAAACACAGATACGCAGTATTTT. This gives the protein CASTELGQNTDTQYF.

The gene calls are TRBV7-8 and TRBJ1-4; no reliable D call. This CDR3 is built from 14 residues. The V and J ends lost 1 base and 4 bases respectively, with 7 bases between them. Germline CDR1 is SGHVS and CDR2 is FQNEAQ. In DNA form, the CDR3 reads TGTGCCAGCAGCTTAGGCGGGTTTAATGAAAAACTGTTTTTT. Residues: CASSLGGFNEKLFF.

V and J are TRBV7-3 and TRBJ2-5; the match to TRBD1 covers 7 bases. The CDR3 is 15 residues long. The germline gives CDR1 SGHTA, CDR2 FQGTGA. The V gene end was trimmed by 5 bases and the J gene end by 5 bases; junction bases not matched to a gene: 11. The CDR3 sequence is CASSPTGTARETQYF. CDR3 bases: TGTGCCAGCAGCCCGACAGGGACCGCGAGGGAGACCCAGTACTTC.